This TCR beta chain was documented in a study of blood T cell repertoires in COVID-19. Study details: The United States, Italy and Spain supplied acute and convalescent COVID-19 samples. T cells, B-cell-depleted T cells, or PBMCs provided the cDNA or gDNA that served as material.

The CDR3 has 13 residues. Germline CDR1 and CDR2: MDHEN and SYDVKM. With V trimmed by 6 bases and J by 4 bases, 5 bases remained unmatched. Original processing notes: Amplified reference gene primers provided the basis for estimating nucleated cell counts. TCRdb's table, derived via immunoSEQ multiplex PCR, lists solely in-frame clones and lacks some. The D gene and trimming were derived from the DNA, and the V and J assignments and clone size from that table. The repertoire holds about 220,000 clones, with around 83% as singletons. Material for sequencing was peripheral blood. V and J are TRBV28 and TRBJ1-2; 7 bases agree with TRBD1. The receptor was derived from a middle-aged man with active or convalescent COVID-19. CDR3 amino acids: CASSSGQFYGYTF. In nucleotides, the CDR3 is TGTGCCAGCAGCTCGGGACAGTTCTATGGCTACACCTTC.